The sequence of this T cell receptor beta chain was determined in a study of cytomegalovirus exposure and HLA in healthy donors. Findings and limits, study-wide: Indistinguishable V segments, including TRBV6-2 and TRBV6-3, were excluded.

About this clone itself: Its antigen is not identified.

The CDR3 extends over 16 amino acids. V dropped 3 bases and J dropped 8; count of bases not matched to a gene: 11. CDR1 SGHVS and CDR2 FNYEAQ come from the germline V gene. Both 60 Vbeta primers and 13 Jbeta primers went into the PCR. This table comes from immunoSEQ multiplex PCR, and its TCRdb copy is limited to in-frame clones, with some not included. This sample has approximately 210,000 clones; over 70% occur once, and the top ten carry 1% to 1.5%. The chain carries TRBV7-6 and TRBJ2-1; TRBD2 aligns across 9 bases. This receptor was obtained from a man under 40 in good health and CMV-seronegative. Sequencing used PBMCs. The CDR3 here is CASSLGGGASGDEQFF. The CDR3 coding sequence is TGTGCCAGCAGCTTGGGCGGGGGGGCCTCGGGCGATGAGCAGTTCTTC.